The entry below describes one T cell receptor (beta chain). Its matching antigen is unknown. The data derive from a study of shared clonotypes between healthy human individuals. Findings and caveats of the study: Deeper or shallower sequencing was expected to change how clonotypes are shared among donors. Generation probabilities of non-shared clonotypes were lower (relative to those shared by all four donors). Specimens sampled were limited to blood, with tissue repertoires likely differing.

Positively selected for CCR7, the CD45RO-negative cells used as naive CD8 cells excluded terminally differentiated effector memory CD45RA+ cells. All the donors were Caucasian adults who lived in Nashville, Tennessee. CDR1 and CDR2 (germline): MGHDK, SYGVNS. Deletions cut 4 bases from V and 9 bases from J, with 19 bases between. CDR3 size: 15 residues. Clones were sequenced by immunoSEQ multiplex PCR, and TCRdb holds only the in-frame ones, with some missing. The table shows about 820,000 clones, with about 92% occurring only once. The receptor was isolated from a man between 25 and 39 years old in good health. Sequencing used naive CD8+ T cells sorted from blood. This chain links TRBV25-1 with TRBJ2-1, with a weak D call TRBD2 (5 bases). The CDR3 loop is CASSVRLDGITEQFF. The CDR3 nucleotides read TGTGCCAGCAGTGTCCGACTGGACGGGATCACTGAGCAGTTCTTC. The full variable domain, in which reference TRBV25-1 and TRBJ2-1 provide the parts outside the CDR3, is EADIYQTPRYLVIGTGKKITLECSQTMGHDKMYWYQQDPGMELHLIHYSYGVNSTEKGDLSSESTVSRIRTEHFPLTLESARPSHTSQYLCASSVRLDGITEQFFGPGTRLTVL.